This TCR beta chain was sequenced during a study of T-cell memory formation after mild COVID-19. The CDR3 spans 15 residues. The V gene's germline CDR1 is KGHDR and CDR2 SFDVKD. Between the trimmed V and J ends, which lost 3 bases and 2 bases, there was a span of 11 bases. Via MiXCR, TCRdb re-called the 5' RACE reads, giving one row per CDR3 protein. The sample gives around 390,000 distinct CDR3 sequences, approximately 16% of which show up once; 20% to 25% is in the top ten. This clonotype was seen only a few times. The V and J genes are TRBV24-1 and TRBJ2-3, with D perhaps given as TRBD1 or TRBD2 (5 bases each). The receptor was derived from a man younger than 35 who had mild COVID-19 (a few samples of this study predate the infection). Cell type and time point are not known. Input material: PBMCs or a T cell subset sorted from them (not recorded which). CDR3 sequence (DNA): TGTGCCACCAGTGATCCTAAGGGACCCACAGATACGCAGTATTTT. Residues: CATSDPKGPTDTQYF.